This T cell receptor (beta chain) was identified in a study of T cells in Graves' hyperthyroidism and ophthalmopathy. Whole-study results and caveats: Ophthalmopathy was predicted by the model a median of roughly 6.6 months ahead of onset.

Amplification of TCR beta CDR3 regions used RNA as the template. The primer set for the first-round RT-PCR of the TCR CDR3 was HTBI. Using its own MiXCR run on the multiplex PCR reads, TCRdb lists one record per CDR3 protein. In the table there are around 540,000 distinct CDR3 sequences, 35% to 55% of which are singletons. V lost 5 bases and J lost 3; bases outside the gene matches: 9. The CDR3 covers 15 residues. CDR1 and CDR2 (germline): MNHGY, SVAAGI. Researchers defined stable Graves' hyperthyroidism as no ophthalmopathy progression within 18 months. Diagnosis of hyperthyroidism was new in patients aged 18 to 65, and its duration was under 2 months. Concerning this clonotype itself: As yet, its antigen is unknown. Here the CDR3 omits its conserved ending phenylalanine or tryptophan, so a read error is the likely source.

The sequencing input was peripheral blood or thyroid tissue (not recorded which). The V and J genes are TRBV6-9 and TRBJ1-1; TRBD1 matches at 7 bases. This clonotype was sampled from a young woman with Graves' hyperthyroidism. The CDR3 reads CASSDRQGGDTEAFL. CDR3 in DNA: TGTGCCAGCAGTGATCGACAGGGAGGGGACACTGAAGCTTTCCTT.